This T cell receptor beta chain was retrieved from a study of OX40 agonist ivuxolimab in advanced cancers. Study-wide background: The patients' treatment was ivuxolimab, an agonistic anti-OX40 (CD134) antibody.

TCRdb keeps only in-frame clones here, not all; method: immunoSEQ multiplex PCR. Seen here are more than 60,000 clones, 80% to 85% observed once, and the top ten hold around 25%. After removal of 6 bases from V and 5 bases from J, the junction contained 7 bases not matched to a gene. Germline values: CDR1 MNHNS, CDR2 SASEGT. This CDR3 has 14 residues. The receptor's source is an adult with an advanced solid tumor such as melanoma, head and neck, liver or kidney cancer. The sample consisted of CD4+ or CD8+ T cells sorted from blood, taken in a trial of the OX40 agonist ivuxolimab. The V gene is TRBV6-1, the J gene TRBJ1-5; TRBD1 matches 7 bases. The CDR3 sequence is CASRGQTLYQPQHF. The CDR3, as DNA: TGTGCCAGCAGGGGACAGACCCTATATCAGCCCCAGCATTTT.